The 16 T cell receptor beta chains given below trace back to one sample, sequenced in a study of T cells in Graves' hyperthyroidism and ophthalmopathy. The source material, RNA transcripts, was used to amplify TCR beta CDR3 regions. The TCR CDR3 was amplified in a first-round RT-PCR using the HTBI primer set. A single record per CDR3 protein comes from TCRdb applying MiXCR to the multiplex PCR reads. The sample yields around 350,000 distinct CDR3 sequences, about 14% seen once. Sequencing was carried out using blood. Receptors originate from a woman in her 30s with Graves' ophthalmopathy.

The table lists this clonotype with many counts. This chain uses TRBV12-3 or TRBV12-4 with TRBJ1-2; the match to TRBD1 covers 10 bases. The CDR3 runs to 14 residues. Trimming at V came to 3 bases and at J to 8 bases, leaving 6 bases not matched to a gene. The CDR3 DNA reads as TGTGCCAGCAGTTTCCGGGACAGGGGACGGGGCTACACCTTC. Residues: CASSFRDRGRGYTF.

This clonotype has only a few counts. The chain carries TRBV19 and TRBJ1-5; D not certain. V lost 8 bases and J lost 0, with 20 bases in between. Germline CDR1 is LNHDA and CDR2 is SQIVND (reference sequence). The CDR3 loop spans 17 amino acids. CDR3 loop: CASCWGVLGSSNQPQHF. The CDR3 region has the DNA TGTGCCAGTTGTTGGGGTGTTCTGGGGAGTAGCAATCAGCCCCAGCATTTT.

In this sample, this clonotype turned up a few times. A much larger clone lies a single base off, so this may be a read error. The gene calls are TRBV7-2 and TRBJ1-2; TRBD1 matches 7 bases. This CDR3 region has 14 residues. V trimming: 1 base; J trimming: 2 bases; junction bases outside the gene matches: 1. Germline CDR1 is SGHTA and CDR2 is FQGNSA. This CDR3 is CASSLVQGNYGYTF. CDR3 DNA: TGTGCCAGCAGCTTAGTACAGGGGAACTATGGCTACACCTTC.

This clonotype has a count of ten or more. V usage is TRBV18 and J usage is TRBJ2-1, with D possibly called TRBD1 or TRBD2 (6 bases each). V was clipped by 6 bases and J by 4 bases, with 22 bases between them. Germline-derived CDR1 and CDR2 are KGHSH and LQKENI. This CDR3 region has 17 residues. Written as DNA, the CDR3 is TGTGCCAGCTCCTTCCCCCGGGGGACAACTCGTTACAATGAGCAGTTCTTC. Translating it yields CASSFPRGTTRYNEQFF.

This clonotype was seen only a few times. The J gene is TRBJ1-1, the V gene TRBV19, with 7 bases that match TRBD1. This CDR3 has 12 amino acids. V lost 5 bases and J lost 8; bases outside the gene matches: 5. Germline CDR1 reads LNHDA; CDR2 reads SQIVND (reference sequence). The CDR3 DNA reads TGTGCCAGTAGTGTACTACAGGGGGAAGCTTTCTTT. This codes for CASSVLQGEAFF.

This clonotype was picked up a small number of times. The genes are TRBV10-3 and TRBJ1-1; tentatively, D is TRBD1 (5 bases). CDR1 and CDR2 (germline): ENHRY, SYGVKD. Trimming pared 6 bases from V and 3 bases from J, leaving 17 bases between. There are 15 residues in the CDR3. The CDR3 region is CAIRKSGTGDTEAFF. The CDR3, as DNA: TGTGCCATCAGGAAAAGCGGGACGGGCGACACTGAAGCTTTCTTT.

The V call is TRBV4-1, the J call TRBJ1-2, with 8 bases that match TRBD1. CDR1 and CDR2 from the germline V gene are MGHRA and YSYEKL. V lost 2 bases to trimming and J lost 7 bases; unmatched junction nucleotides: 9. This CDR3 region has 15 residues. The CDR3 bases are TGCGCCAGCAGCCAACCCGTGGACAGGGCGGCTGGCTACACCTTC. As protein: CASSQPVDRAAGYTF.

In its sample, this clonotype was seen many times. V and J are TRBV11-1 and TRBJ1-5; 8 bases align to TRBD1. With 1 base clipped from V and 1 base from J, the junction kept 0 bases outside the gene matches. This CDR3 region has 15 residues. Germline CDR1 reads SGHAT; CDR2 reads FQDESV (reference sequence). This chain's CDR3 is CASSLGQGSNQPQHF. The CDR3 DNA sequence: TGTGCCAGCAGCTTAGGACAGGGGAGCAATCAGCCCCAGCATTTT.

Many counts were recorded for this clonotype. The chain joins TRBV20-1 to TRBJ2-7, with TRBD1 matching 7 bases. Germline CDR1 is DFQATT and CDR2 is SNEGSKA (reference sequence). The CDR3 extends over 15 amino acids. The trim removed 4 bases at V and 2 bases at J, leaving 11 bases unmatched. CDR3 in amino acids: CSAKLRQGRPYEQYF. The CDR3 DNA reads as TGCAGTGCTAAGCTCAGACAGGGAAGGCCCTACGAGCAGTACTTC.

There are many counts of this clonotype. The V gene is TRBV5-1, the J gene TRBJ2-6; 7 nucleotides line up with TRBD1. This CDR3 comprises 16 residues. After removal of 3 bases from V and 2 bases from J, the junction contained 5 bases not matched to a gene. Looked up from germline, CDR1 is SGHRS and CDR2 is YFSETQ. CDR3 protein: CASSSNTGAGANVLTF. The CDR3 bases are TGCGCCAGCAGCTCAAACACAGGGGCTGGGGCCAACGTCCTGACTTTC. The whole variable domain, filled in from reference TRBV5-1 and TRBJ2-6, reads KAGVTQTPRYLIKTRGQQVTLSCSPISGHRSVSWYQQTPGQGLQFLFEYFSETQRNKGNFPGRFSGRQFSNSRSEMNVSTLELGDSALYLCASSSNTGAGANVLTFGAGSRLTVL.

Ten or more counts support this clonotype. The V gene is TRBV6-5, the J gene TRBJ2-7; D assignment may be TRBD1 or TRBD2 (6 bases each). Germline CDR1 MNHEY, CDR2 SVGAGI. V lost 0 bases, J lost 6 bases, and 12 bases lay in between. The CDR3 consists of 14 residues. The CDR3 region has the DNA TGTGCCAGCAGTTACTCCGGGGGCTCAGTCGAGCAGTACTTC. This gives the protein CASSYSGGSVEQYF.

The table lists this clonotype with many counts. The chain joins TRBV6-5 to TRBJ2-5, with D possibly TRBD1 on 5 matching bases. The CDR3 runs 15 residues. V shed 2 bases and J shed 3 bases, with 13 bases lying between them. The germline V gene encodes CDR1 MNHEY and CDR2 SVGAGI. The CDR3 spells CASSYTTAPKETQYF. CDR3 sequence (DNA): TGTGCCAGCAGTTACACGACAGCGCCTAAAGAGACCCAGTACTTC.

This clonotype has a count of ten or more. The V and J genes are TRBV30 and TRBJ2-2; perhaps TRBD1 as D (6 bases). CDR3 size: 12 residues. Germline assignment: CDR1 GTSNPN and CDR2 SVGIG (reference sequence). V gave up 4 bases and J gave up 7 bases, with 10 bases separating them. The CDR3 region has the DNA TGTGCCTGGACAGGGGATATCGGGGAGCTGTTTTTT. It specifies CAWTGDIGELFF.

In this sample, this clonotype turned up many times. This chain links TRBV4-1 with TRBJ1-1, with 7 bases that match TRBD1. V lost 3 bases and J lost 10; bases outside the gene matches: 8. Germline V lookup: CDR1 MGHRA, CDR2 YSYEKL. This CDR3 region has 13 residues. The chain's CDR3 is CASSHTGDHRAFF. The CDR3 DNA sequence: TGCGCCAGCAGCCATACAGGGGACCATCGAGCTTTCTTT.

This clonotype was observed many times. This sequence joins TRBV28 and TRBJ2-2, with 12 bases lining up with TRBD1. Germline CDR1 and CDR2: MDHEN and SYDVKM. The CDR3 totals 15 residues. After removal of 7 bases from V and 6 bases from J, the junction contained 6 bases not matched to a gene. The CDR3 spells CASTLGQGAPGELFF. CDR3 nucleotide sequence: TGTGCCAGCACCCTGGGACAGGGGGCGCCCGGGGAGCTGTTTTTT.

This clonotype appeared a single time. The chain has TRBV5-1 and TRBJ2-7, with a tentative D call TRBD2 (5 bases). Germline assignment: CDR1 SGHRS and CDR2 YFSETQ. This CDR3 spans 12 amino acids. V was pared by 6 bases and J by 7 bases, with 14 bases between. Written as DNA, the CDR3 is TGCGCCAGCAACACTAGGACGGGGGAGCAGTACTTC. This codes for CASNTRTGEQYF.